This TCR beta chain was captured in a study of control samples from healthy donors and cancer patients. The protocol was immunoSEQ multiplex PCR, while the TCRdb copy is restricted to in-frame clones and leaves out a portion. The sample yields hundreds of thousands of clones, about nine tenths seen once. The specimen was PBMCs. The origin of this receptor is a man aged 40-55 years with head and neck cancer.

The CDR3 spells CAWSVGGFSANTGELFF. CDR3 nucleotides: TGTGCCTGGAGTGTAGGGGGATTTTCCGCGAACACCGGGGAGCTGTTTTTT. The V call is TRBV30, the J call TRBJ2-2; maybe TRBD1 (6 bases). Per germline, CDR1 GTSNPN and CDR2 SVGIG (reference sequence). The CDR3 runs 17 residues. V was cut by 0 bases and J by 0 bases, with 14 bases left in between.